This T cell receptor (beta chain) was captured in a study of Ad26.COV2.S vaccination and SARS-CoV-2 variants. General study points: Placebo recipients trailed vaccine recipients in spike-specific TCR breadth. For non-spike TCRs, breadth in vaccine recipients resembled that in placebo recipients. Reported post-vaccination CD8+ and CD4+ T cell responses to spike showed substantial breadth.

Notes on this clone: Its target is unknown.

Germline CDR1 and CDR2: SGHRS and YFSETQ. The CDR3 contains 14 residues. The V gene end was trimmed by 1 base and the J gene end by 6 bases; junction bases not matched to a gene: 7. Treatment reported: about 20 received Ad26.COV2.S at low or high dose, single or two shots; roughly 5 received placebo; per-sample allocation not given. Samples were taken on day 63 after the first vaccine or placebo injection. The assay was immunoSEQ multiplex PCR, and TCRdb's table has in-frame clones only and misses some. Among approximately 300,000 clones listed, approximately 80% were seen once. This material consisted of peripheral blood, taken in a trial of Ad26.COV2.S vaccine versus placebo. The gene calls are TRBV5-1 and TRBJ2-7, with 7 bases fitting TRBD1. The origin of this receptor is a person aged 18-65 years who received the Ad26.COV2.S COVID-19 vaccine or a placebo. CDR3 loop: CASSLTGVTLEQYF. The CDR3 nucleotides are TGCGCCAGCAGCTTGACAGGGGTAACCCTCGAGCAGTACTTC.